The next 6 T cell receptor beta chains were all read from a single sample in a study of cytomegalovirus exposure and HLA in healthy donors. 60 Vbeta and 13 Jbeta primers were used in PCR. Produced via immunoSEQ multiplex PCR; TCRdb's table is partial and in-frame only. Its table records under 200,000 clones. Sequencing used PBMCs. These receptor sequences come from a man under 40 in good health and CMV-seronegative.

The gene calls are TRBV6-1 and TRBJ2-2; no clear D. This CDR3 spans 16 amino acids. V dropped 8 bases and J dropped 0 bases, with 16 bases sitting between them. Germline V gives CDR1 MNHNS, CDR2 SASEGT. The CDR3 spells CASGVESAPNTGELFF. The DNA for the CDR3 is TGTGCCAGCGGTGTTGAAAGCGCCCCGAACACCGGGGAGCTGTTTTTT.

The chain employs TRBV27 and TRBJ2-3, with 14 bases fitting TRBD2. Germline V gene lookup returns CDR1 MNHEY and CDR2 SMNVEV (reference sequence). The CDR3 spans 20 residues. Trimming removed 3 bases from V and 2 bases from J; junction bases left unmatched: 13. Written as DNA, the CDR3 is TGTGCCAGCAGTTTCTCTGCACCGGGACTAGCGGGAGTGGCCACAGATACGCAGTATTTT. This translates into CASSFSAPGLAGVATDTQYF.

The chain links TRBV7-8 to TRBJ2-3, with D possibly matching TRBD1 (6 bases). Germline loops: CDR1 SGHVS, CDR2 FQNEAQ. CDR3 length: 15 residues. The V and J ends lost 5 bases and 6 bases respectively, with 18 bases between them. The CDR3 nucleotides are TGTGCCAGCAGCCCGTCAGGGGTCGATTGGGATACGCAGTATTTT. It yields the protein CASSPSGVDWDTQYF.

The rearrangement joins TRBV9 to TRBJ1-5, with a tentative D call TRBD1 (5 bases). The length of the CDR3 is 15 residues. V dropped 4 bases and J dropped 6 bases, with 17 bases sitting between them. Germline V CDR1 and CDR2: SGDLS, YYNGEE. The CDR3 DNA reads as TGTGCCAGCAGCCAAGGGGTAGGGGCAGGTCAGCCCCAGCATTTT. Encoded protein: CASSQGVGAGQPQHF.

This chain connects TRBV5-6 to TRBJ2-2, with 10 bases fitting TRBD2. This CDR3 region has 16 residues. V dropped 4 bases and J dropped 1; count of bases not matched to a gene: 4. Germline V gene lookup returns CDR1 SGHDT and CDR2 YYEEEE. Here the CDR3 DNA reads TGTGCCAGCAGCCCCCGACTAGCGGGGAACACCGGGGAGCTGTTTTTT. Translated, it gives CASSPRLAGNTGELFF.

CDR3: CSVRRGGTGELFF. Written as DNA, the CDR3 is TGCAGCGTTCGGAGGGGTGGCACCGGGGAGCTGTTTTTT. The chain recombines TRBV29-1 with TRBJ2-2, with D possibly matching TRBD2 (6 bases). Germline assignment: CDR1 SQVTM and CDR2 ANQGSEA. Trimming left V 5 bases short and J 4 bases short, with 11 bases between. There are 13 residues in the CDR3.